This note documents a single T cell receptor (beta chain) sequence. Its cognate antigen is unknown. This entry comes from a study of shared clonotypes between healthy human individuals. Looking at the study overall: Each donor had three CD4 naive, three CD4 memory, two CD8 naive and one CD8 memory plate.

This CDR3 contains 15 residues. Germline lookup yields CDR1 SGHTA and CDR2 FQGTGA. V was cut by 1 base and J by 3 bases, with 12 bases left in between. Source study methods: ImmunoSEQ gave junction-only sequences without quality scores, so filtering differed. The table came from immunoSEQ multiplex PCR; TCRdb's copy has only in-frame clones and leaves some out. V and J calls plus clone size are reproduced from that table; the DNA served to infer D and trimming. The sample includes about 1.9 million clones, just under 95% of them seen just once. Study outcomes and limitations: A handful of donors shared approximately 5% of their naive CD4 clonotypes.

CD45RO-negative, CCR7-selected cells formed the naive CD8 fraction, which excluded terminally differentiated effector memory CD45RA+ cells. Healthy HIV-negative adults without recent acute infections or vaccinations served as donors. What was sequenced was naive CD8+ T cells from PBMCs. The chain joins TRBV7-3 to TRBJ2-5; no clear D. The clonotype comes from a man aged 18 to 29 in good health. Some clones in this sample may be carry-over from other donors' samples. Here the CDR3 reads CASSLIGDREETQYF. CDR3 DNA: TGTGCCAGCAGCTTAATAGGAGATCGGGAAGAGACCCAGTACTTC.